The 2 T cell receptor beta chains reported below all come from one sample, sequenced in a study of blood T cell repertoires in COVID-19. Clones were sequenced by immunoSEQ multiplex PCR, and TCRdb holds only the in-frame ones, with some missing. The sample yields about 140,000 clones, around 82% seen once. The sequenced material came from PBMCs or T cells enriched from blood (not recorded which). The source is a man aged 35 to 55 with acute COVID-19.

The V and J genes are TRBV6-5 and TRBJ1-6; 9 nucleotides line up with TRBD1. The CDR3 is 15 amino acids. CDR1 is MNHEY, CDR2 SVGAGI, per germline. Unmatched junction bases numbered 7, after V lost 3 bases and J lost 10 bases. In DNA form, the CDR3 reads TGTGCCAGCAGTTATCAGGGACAGGGTTTCTCACCCCTCCACTTT. Translating it yields CASSYQGQGFSPLHF.

This sequence joins TRBV28 and TRBJ2-7; D possibly corresponds to TRBD1 (9 bases). CDR3 length equals 17 residues. The V end was cut by 1 base, the J end by 6 bases, with 22 bases between. Germline lookup yields CDR1 MDHEN and CDR2 SYDVKM. CDR3 sequence reads: CASSLSAGGQGILEQYF. The CDR3 DNA reads as TGTGCCAGCAGTTTATCCGCGGGGGGACAGGGCATCCTCGAGCAGTACTTC. Filled out from reference TRBV28 and TRBJ2-7, the complete variable domain reads DVKVTQSSRYLVKRTGEKVFLECVQDMDHENMFWYRQDPGLGLRLIYFSYDVKMKEKGDIPEGYSVSREKKERFSLILESASTNQTSMYLCASSLSAGGQGILEQYFGPGTRLTVT.